This entry is about one TCR beta chain. Its antigen is still unknown. One junction end disagrees with the germline gene, perhaps due to a read error. This record comes from a study of tumor and adjacent non-tumor tissue in lung cancer. Study-level background: The patients, about nine men and 4 to 6 women, were about 31 to 85 with stage I to III disease. Findings of the study overall: Patients with more diverse tumor TCRs had worse survival. Top 100 clones took a larger repertoire share in normal lung. Compared with tumor, normal lung showed significantly lower TCR diversity.

The template was RNA from unsorted bulk tissue. Germline V gene lookup returns CDR1 SGHAT and CDR2 FQNNGV. This CDR3 comprises 12 residues. TCRbeta libraries were built with three rounds of nested PCR, modified from ARM-PCR. TCRdb called the multiplex PCR reads again in MiXCR, with one record for every CDR3 protein. The top ten hold about 20% of the sample, which has fewer than 150,000 distinct CDR3 sequences, 66% seen once. The chain has TRBV11-2 and TRBJ2-1; D is possibly TRBD2 (5 bases). Sequenced material: lung tumor tissue. The sequence was collected from a man between 60 and 70 years old with small cell lung cancer. DNA for the CDR3: TGTACCAGCTCCCGAGGGTGGAATGGGCAGTTCTTC. This encodes CTSSRGWNGQFF.